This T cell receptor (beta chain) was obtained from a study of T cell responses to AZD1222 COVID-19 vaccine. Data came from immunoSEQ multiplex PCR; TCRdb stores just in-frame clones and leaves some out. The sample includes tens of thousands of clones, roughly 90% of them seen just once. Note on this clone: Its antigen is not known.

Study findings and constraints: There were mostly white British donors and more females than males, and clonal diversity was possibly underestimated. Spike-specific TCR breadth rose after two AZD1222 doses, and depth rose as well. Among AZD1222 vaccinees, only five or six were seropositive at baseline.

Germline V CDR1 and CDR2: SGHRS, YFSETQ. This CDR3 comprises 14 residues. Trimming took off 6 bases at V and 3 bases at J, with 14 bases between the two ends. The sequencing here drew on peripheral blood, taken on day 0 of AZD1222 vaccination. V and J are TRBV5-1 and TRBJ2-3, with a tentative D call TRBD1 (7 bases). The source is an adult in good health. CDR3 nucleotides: TGCGCCAGCATGGGGGGACAGCAGACAGATACGCAGTATTTT. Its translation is CASMGGQQTDTQYF.